A single sample is the source of the 32 T cell receptor beta chains below, sequenced in a study of blood T cells in healthy people across ages. PCR was performed a second time for roughly 6 to 12 cycles using a sample-barcoded 5' primer and a J-beta primer mix. TCRdb fed the 5' RACE reads into MiXCR, producing one record per CDR3 protein. The sample contains approximately 1.5 million distinct CDR3 sequences, 35% to 45% of which appear only once. The material sequenced was blood. The receptors here all came from a woman between 18 and 30 years old in good health.

This rearrangement joins TRBV4-3 to TRBJ1-1, with a tentative D call TRBD1 (6 bases). The germline V gene encodes CDR1 LGHNA and CDR2 YSLEER. The CDR3 spans 16 residues. The ends were cut back, 0 bases at V and 5 bases at J, with 16 bases in the middle. The chain's CDR3 is CASSQEPTGIWTEAFF. The CDR3 nucleotides are TGCGCCAGCAGCCAAGAACCAACAGGGATCTGGACTGAAGCTTTCTTT.

This clonotype was found a few times. The chain joins TRBV5-6 to TRBJ2-6; D possibly corresponds to TRBD2 (6 bases). Germline V gives CDR1 SGHDT, CDR2 YYEEEE. Between the trimmed V and J ends, which lost 2 bases and 2 bases, there was a span of 8 bases. CDR3 length: 15 residues. The CDR3 coding sequence is TGTGCCAGCAGCTTTCCGGGAGCTGGGGCCAACGTCCTGACTTTC. It codes for CASSFPGAGANVLTF.

This clonotype was counted between two and nine times. The chain uses TRBV7-8 and TRBJ2-3; TRBD2 matches 9 bases. CDR1 is SGHVS, CDR2 FQNEAQ, per germline. V lost 6 bases and J lost 6; bases outside the gene matches: 7. There are 14 residues in the CDR3. The CDR3 DNA sequence: TGTGCCAGCAGACTAAGCGGGAGGATCGATACGCAGTATTTT. Residues: CASRLSGRIDTQYF.

There are a few counts of this clonotype. The chain recombines TRBV5-6 with TRBJ2-7; 9 bases are shared with TRBD2. Trimming removed 1 base from V and 3 bases from J; junction bases left unmatched: 8. The CDR3 is 16 amino acids. Germline lookup yields CDR1 SGHDT and CDR2 YYEEEE. The CDR3 nucleotides read TGTGCCAGCAGCTTGTTATCTAGCGGGATGGTCTACGAGCAGTACTTC. It codes for CASSLLSSGMVYEQYF.

As DNA, the CDR3 is TGTGCCAGCAGTTTACTAGCGGGAGGTGTCCATGAGCAGTACTTC. Translating it yields CASSLLAGGVHEQYF. The chain uses TRBV28 and TRBJ2-7, with 11 nucleotides matching TRBD2. The CDR3 length is 15 residues. Germline V CDR1 and CDR2: MDHEN, SYDVKM. After removal of 2 bases from V and 7 bases from J, the junction contained 7 bases not matched to a gene. The complete variable domain, with remaining parts taken from reference TRBV28 and TRBJ2-7, reads DVKVTQSSRYLVKRTGEKVFLECVQDMDHENMFWYRQDPGLGLRLIYFSYDVKMKEKGDIPEGYSVSREKKERFSLILESASTNQTSMYLCASSLLAGGVHEQYFGPGTRLTVT.

This clonotype has a handful of counts. The chain recombines TRBV6-6 with TRBJ1-5; maybe TRBD1 (6 bases). V lost 0 bases and J 7 bases, leaving 16 bases between the germline ends. Germline CDR1 reads MNHNY; CDR2 reads SVGAGI (reference sequence). This CDR3 is 16 amino acids long. CDR3 nucleotide sequence: TGTGCCAGCAGTTACTCTCCGGACAGACTTGCACAGCCCCAGCATTTT. Translation: CASSYSPDRLAQPQHF.

The sample holds a few counts of this clonotype. The chain couples TRBV4-1 to TRBJ1-5; D unclear. The CDR3 has 16 residues. Trimming cost V 3 bases and J 6 bases, with 18 bases left between them. The V gene's germline CDR1 is MGHRA and CDR2 YSYEKL. This CDR3 is CASSHPGRARGQPQHF. The CDR3, as DNA: TGCGCCAGCAGCCACCCCGGACGTGCCCGGGGTCAGCCCCAGCATTTT.

The V and J genes are TRBV7-2 and TRBJ2-5, with D perhaps being TRBD1 or TRBD2 (5 bases each). V was cut by 6 bases and J by 11 bases, with 25 bases left in between. CDR1 is SGHTA, CDR2 FQGNSA, per germline. This CDR3 contains 15 residues. The CDR3 nucleotides are TGTGCCAGCAGGGAGTCAGGGAGCTCCTACAATGAGCAGTACTTC. Its translation: CASRESGSSYNEQYF.

CDR3 sequence reads: CASSLRGVGGELFF. The CDR3 DNA follows: TGCGCCAGCAGTTTGAGGGGGGTGGGCGGGGAGCTGTTTTTT. The chain has TRBV4-1 and TRBJ2-2; D might be TRBD1 or TRBD2, each matching 6 bases. Trimming removed 6 bases from V and 7 bases from J, with 15 bases in between. The CDR3 spans 14 residues. The V gene's germline CDR1 is MGHRA and CDR2 YSYEKL.

As regards this clonotype: A much larger clonotype is one base distant, so this may be a read error. V usage is TRBV5-5 and J usage is TRBJ1-1; TRBD1 agrees at 7 bases. Trimming cost V 10 bases and J 6 bases; bases outside gene matches: 6. The CDR3 is made up of 11 amino acids. Per germline, CDR1 SGHKS and CDR2 YYEKEE (reference sequence). The CDR3 region has the DNA TGTGCCGGTACTCAGGGGGCTGAAGCTTTCTTT. Encoded protein: CAGTQGAEAFF.

There are a few counts of this clonotype. V and J are TRBV9 and TRBJ2-1; the D gene could be TRBD1 or TRBD2 (5 bases each). The CDR3 contains 15 residues. Per germline, CDR1 SGDLS and CDR2 YYNGEE. Trimming took off 0 bases at V and 7 bases at J, with 14 bases between the two ends. CDR3 in DNA: TGTGCCAGCAGCGTAGGAGCCGGGACGGGTAATGAGCAGTTCTTC. Its translation is CASSVGAGTGNEQFF.

The CDR3 loop reads CASSPQVHNEQFF. The DNA of the CDR3 is TGTGCCAGCTCACCCCAGGTACACAATGAGCAGTTCTTC. The J gene is TRBJ2-1, the V gene TRBV18, with no clear D. Between the trimmed V and J ends, which lost 3 bases and 5 bases, there was a span of 8 bases. Germline values: CDR1 KGHSH, CDR2 LQKENI. This CDR3 contains 13 residues. The whole variable domain, remainder taken from reference TRBV18 and TRBJ2-1, is NAGVMQNPRHLVRRRGQEARLRCSPMKGHSHVYWYRQLPEEGLKFMVYLQKENIIDESGMPKERFSAEFPKEGPSILRIQQVVRGDSAAYFCASSPQVHNEQFFGPGTRLTVL.

V is TRBV12-3 or TRBV12-4 and J is TRBJ2-4; no reliable D call. The tail of the sequence fits TRBJ2-7 better, so the J call may be wrong. The CDR3 extends over 13 amino acids. The CDR3 DNA follows: TGTGCCAGCAACGAAAATCAGTCGGACGAGCAGTACTTC. This sequence encodes CASNENQSDEQYF.

The rearrangement uses TRBV27 and TRBJ2-7; 10 nucleotides line up with TRBD1. The CDR3 consists of 15 residues. CDR1 MNHEY and CDR2 SMNVEV come from the germline V gene (reference sequence). V dropped 9 bases and J dropped 4; count of bases not matched to a gene: 12. CDR3 in amino acids: CARLPEDRGFYEQYF. DNA for the CDR3: TGTGCCAGACTCCCTGAGGACAGGGGGTTTTACGAGCAGTACTTC.

The gene calls are TRBV20-1 and TRBJ1-4; 9 nucleotides line up with TRBD1. Germline V gene sequence: CDR1 DFQATT, CDR2 SNEGSKA (reference sequence). The CDR3 runs to 14 residues. J lost 6 bases, V lost 5 bases, and 7 bases had no gene match. The CDR3 nucleotides read TGCAGTGCTGAAACAGGGGGCTTTTATGAAAAACTGTTTTTT. Protein sequence: CSAETGGFYEKLFF.

The chain couples TRBV10-3 to TRBJ2-7, with a weak D call TRBD2 (6 bases). The CDR3 totals 15 residues. V gave up 4 bases and J gave up 6 bases, with 19 bases separating them. The germline gives CDR1 ENHRY, CDR2 SYGVKD. The CDR3 protein is CAISVREVMEGEQYF. The CDR3 DNA reads as TGTGCCATCAGTGTCCGGGAAGTTATGGAGGGCGAGCAGTACTTC.

This clonotype was seen a few times. V usage is TRBV6-1 and J usage is TRBJ1-5; D call uncertain. V lost 6 bases, J lost 5 bases, and 17 bases lay in between. Germline V gives CDR1 MNHNS, CDR2 SASEGT. The length of the CDR3 is 15 residues. In DNA, the CDR3 is TGTGCCAGCAGGCAGCGGGGAGTTACCGATCAGCCCCAGCATTTT. Translation gives CASRQRGVTDQPQHF.

This chain joins TRBV2 and TRBJ2-7; no reliable D call. CDR1 and CDR2 from the germline V gene are SNHLY and FYNNEI. The V end was cut by 2 bases, the J end by 3 bases, with 8 bases between. This CDR3 is 13 amino acids long. The CDR3 DNA sequence: TGTGCCAGCAGTGAACAAGCGTACTACGAGCAGTACTTC. This translates into CASSEQAYYEQYF.

Of note for this clonotype: A junction end diverges from the germline sequence, so it may reflect a read error. The chain couples TRBV28 to TRBJ2-1; weak D call: TRBD2 (5 bases). The germline gives CDR1 MDHEN, CDR2 SYDVKM. The CDR3 totals 14 residues. The CDR3, as DNA: TGTGTCAGCAGTTACCCGGGGACCTACAATGAGCAGTTCTTC. Translating gives CVSSYPGTYNEQFF.

This chain uses TRBV20-1 with TRBJ2-7; no clear D. The CDR3 length is 12 residues. CDR1 and CDR2 (germline): DFQATT, SNEGSKA (reference sequence). The ends were cut back, 3 bases at V and 1 base at J, with 7 bases in the middle. The CDR3 sequence: CSARTRSYEQYF. For the CDR3, the DNA is TGCAGTGCTAGGACGCGATCCTACGAGCAGTACTTC.

The gene calls are TRBV3-1 and TRBJ1-4; D is unresolved. The CDR3 has 13 amino acids. Deletions cut 0 bases from V and 5 bases from J, with 4 bases between. CDR1 and CDR2 (germline): LGHDT, YNNKEL (reference sequence). The CDR3 coding sequence is TGTGCCAGCAGCCAAGATCCCAATGAAAAACTGTTTTTT. Protein: CASSQDPNEKLFF.

This chain uses TRBV7-2 with TRBJ2-5, with TRBD2 matching 7 bases. The last part of the DNA fits TRBJ2-7 better; the J call may be wrong. The CDR3 has 15 amino acids. The germline gives CDR1 SGHTA, CDR2 FQGNSA. CDR3 in amino acids: CASSFQSGTPYEQYF. The CDR3 region has the DNA TGTGCCAGCAGCTTCCAAAGCGGGACCCCCTACGAGCAGTACTTC.

This clonotype was picked up one time. This chain uses TRBV5-1 with TRBJ2-1, with TRBD2 matching over 11 bases. The tail of the sequence fits TRBJ2-7 better, so the J call may be wrong. The germline V gene has CDR1 SGHRS and CDR2 YFSETQ. CDR3 length: 15 residues. CDR3 region: CASRGLAGSYNEQYF. CDR3 coding DNA: TGCGCCAGCAGAGGACTAGCGGGTTCCTACAATGAGCAGTACTTC.

The chain links TRBV20-1 to TRBJ2-1; 7 bases align to TRBD1. CDR1 is DFQATT, CDR2 SNEGSKA, per germline (reference sequence). The J segment lost 10 bases and the V segment lost 5 bases, leaving 5 bases of the junction unmatched. CDR3 size: 11 residues. CDR3 in DNA: TGCAGTGCTGACAGGGTCCGGGAGCAGTTCTTC. Encoded protein: CSADRVREQFF.

This clonotype was detected a few times. The gene calls are TRBV5-1 and TRBJ1-6; D ambiguous. Looked up from germline, CDR1 is SGHRS and CDR2 is YFSETQ. V lost 1 base to trimming and J lost 8 bases, with 13 bases between them. This CDR3 has 15 residues. CDR3 in DNA: TGCGCCAGCAGCTTGTCGACATCCCTCCATTCACCCCTCCACTTT. Its protein product is CASSLSTSLHSPLHF.

The sample holds a few counts of this clonotype. This chain's CDR3 is CSALRGDYNEQFF. The CDR3, as DNA: TGCAGTGCCCTTCGGGGGGACTACAATGAGCAGTTCTTC. The V gene is TRBV20-1, the J gene TRBJ2-1; 7 bases map to TRBD2. J was trimmed by 3 bases and V by 6 bases; bases with no gene match: 5. CDR3 length equals 13 residues. Germline assignment: CDR1 DFQATT and CDR2 SNEGSKA (reference sequence).

This chain connects TRBV25-1 to TRBJ2-2; no clear D gene. CDR1 is MGHDK and CDR2 is SYGVNS in the germline V gene. This CDR3 is 14 amino acids long. V was shortened by 1 base and J by 7 bases, with 10 bases between the two germline ends. CDR3 sequence: CASSEFLGFGELFF. The CDR3 DNA sequence: TGTGCCAGCAGTGAATTTCTGGGATTCGGGGAGCTGTTTTTT.

The chain combines TRBV7-2 with TRBJ1-5; D unresolved. The V end lost 1 base, the J end lost 7 bases, and 17 bases lay between the germline ends. The CDR3 is made up of 16 amino acids. CDR1 is SGHTA, CDR2 FQGNSA, per germline. The CDR3 bases are TGTGCCAGCAGCTTAGATTATCGGGCAGCTGGCCAGCCCCAGCATTTT. Translated: CASSLDYRAAGQPQHF.

The CDR3 DNA sequence: TGTGCCAGCATCCGGGGACCGAATTCACCCCTCCACTTT. This codes for CASIRGPNSPLHF. The V and J genes are TRBV6-5 and TRBJ1-6; D perhaps matches TRBD1 (5 bases). The CDR3 sequence is 13 residues long. Germline CDR1 reads MNHEY; CDR2 reads SVGAGI. Trimming pared 7 bases from V and 7 bases from J, leaving 11 bases between.

This clonotype was picked up many times. The V and J genes are TRBV20-1 and TRBJ1-1; D perhaps matches TRBD1 (5 bases). Germline CDR1 and CDR2: DFQATT and SNEGSKA (reference sequence). V shed 5 bases and J shed 1 base, with 5 bases lying between them. The CDR3 totals 11 residues. CDR3 nucleotide sequence: TGCAGTGCTGACAGGAACACTGAAGCTTTCTTT. Its translation is CSADRNTEAFF.

This chain joins TRBV7-2 and TRBJ1-6; 7 bases are a match to TRBD1. The CDR3 is made up of 14 amino acids. V lost 5 bases and J lost 10; bases outside the gene matches: 8. Per the germline V gene, CDR1 is SGHTA and CDR2 is FQGNSA. The CDR3 sequence is CASSTLDRSSPLHF. CDR3 nucleotides: TGTGCCAGCAGCACTCTGGACAGGTCCTCACCCCTCCACTTT. Full variable domain (missing parts from reference TRBV7-2 and TRBJ1-6): GAGVSQSPSNKVTEKGKDVELRCDPISGHTALYWYRQSLGQGLEFLIYFQGNSAPDKSGLPSDRFSAERTGGSVSTLTIQRTQQEDSAVYLCASSTLDRSSPLHFGNGTRLTVT.

This clonotype was seen more than once but under ten times. The CDR3 sequence is CASSLAGVEETQYF. The DNA for the CDR3 is TGTGCCAGCAGCTTAGCGGGGGTCGAAGAGACCCAGTACTTC. The J gene is TRBJ2-5, the V gene TRBV7-9, with D perhaps matching TRBD1 or TRBD2 (5 bases each). Germline V gene lookup returns CDR1 SEHNR and CDR2 FQNEAQ (reference sequence). The CDR3 spans 14 residues. The V gene lost 0 bases and the J gene lost 3 bases, with 8 bases spanning the gap.